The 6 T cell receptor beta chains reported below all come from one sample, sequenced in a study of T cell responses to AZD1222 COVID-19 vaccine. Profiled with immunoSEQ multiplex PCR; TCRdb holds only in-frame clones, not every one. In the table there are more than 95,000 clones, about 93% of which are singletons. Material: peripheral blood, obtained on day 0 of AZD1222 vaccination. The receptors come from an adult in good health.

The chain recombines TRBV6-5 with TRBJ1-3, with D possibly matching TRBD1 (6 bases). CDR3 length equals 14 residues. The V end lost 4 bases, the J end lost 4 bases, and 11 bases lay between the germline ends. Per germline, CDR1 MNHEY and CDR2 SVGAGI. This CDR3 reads CASSSGGLGNTIYF. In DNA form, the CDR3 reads TGTGCCAGCAGTTCCGGGGGGCTCGGAAACACCATATATTTT.

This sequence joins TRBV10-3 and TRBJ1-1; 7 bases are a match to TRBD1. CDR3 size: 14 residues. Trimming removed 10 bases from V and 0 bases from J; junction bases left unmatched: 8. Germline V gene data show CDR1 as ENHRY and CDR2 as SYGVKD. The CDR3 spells CATRADRVNTEAFF. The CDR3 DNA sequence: TGTGCCACCCGAGCCGACAGGGTGAACACTGAAGCTTTCTTT.

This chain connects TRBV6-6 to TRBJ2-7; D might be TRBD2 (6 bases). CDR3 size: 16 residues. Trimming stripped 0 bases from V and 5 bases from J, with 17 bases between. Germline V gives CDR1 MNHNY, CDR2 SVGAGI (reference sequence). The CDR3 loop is CASSYSTSLARNEQYF. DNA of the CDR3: TGTGCCAGCAGTTACTCGACTTCCCTAGCGCGGAACGAGCAGTACTTC.

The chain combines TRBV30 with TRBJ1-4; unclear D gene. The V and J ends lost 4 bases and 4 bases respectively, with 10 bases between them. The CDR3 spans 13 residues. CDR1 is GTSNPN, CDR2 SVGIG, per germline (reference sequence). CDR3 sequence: CAWTYRSNEKLFF. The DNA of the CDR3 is TGTGCCTGGACTTACAGAAGTAATGAAAAACTGTTTTTT.

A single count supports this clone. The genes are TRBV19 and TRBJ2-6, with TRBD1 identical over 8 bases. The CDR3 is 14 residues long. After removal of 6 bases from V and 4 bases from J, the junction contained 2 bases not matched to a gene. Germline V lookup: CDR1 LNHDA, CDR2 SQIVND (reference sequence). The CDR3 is CASSRGLGANVLTF. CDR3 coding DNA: TGTGCCAGTAGCAGGGGGCTCGGGGCCAACGTCCTGACTTTC.

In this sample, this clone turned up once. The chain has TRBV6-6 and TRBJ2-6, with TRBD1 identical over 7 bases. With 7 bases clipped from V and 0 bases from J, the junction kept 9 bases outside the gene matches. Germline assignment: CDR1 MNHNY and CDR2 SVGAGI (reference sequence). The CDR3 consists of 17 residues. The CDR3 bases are TGTGCCAGCACTCGACAGGGTTGGAGCTCTGGGGCCAACGTCCTGACTTTC. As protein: CASTRQGWSSGANVLTF.